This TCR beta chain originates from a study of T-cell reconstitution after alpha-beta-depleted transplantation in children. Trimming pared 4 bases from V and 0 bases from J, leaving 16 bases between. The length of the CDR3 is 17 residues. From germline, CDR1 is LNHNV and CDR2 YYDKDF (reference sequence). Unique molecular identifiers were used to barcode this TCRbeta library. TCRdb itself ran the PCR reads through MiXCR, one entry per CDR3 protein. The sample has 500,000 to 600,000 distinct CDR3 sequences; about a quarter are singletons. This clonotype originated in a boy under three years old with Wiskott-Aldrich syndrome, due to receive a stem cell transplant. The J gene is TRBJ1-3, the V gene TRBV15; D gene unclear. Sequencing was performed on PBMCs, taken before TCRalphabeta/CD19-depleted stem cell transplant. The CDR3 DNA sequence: TGTGCCACCAGCACTCGGACTACCCGACTCTCTGGAAACACCATATATTTT. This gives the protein CATSTRTTRLSGNTIYF.